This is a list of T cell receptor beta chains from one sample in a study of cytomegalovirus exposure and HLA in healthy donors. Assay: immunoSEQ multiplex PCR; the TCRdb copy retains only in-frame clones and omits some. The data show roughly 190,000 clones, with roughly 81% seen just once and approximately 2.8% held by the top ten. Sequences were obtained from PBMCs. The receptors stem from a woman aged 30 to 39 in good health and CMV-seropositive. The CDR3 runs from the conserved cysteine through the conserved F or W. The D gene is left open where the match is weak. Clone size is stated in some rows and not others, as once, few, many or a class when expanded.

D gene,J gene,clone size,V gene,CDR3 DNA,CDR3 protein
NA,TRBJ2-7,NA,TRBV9,TGTGCCAGCAGCCCCGAGGAAGGAACCTACGAGCAGTACTTC,CASSPEEGTYEQYF
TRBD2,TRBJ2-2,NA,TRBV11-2,TGTGCCAGCAGCGGTTCAGGGACTAGCGGGGACGGGGAGCTGTTTTTT,CASSGSGTSGDGELFF
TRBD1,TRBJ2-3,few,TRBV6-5,TGTGCCAGCAGAGGGACAGGGGAGACAGATACGCAGTATTTT,CASRGTGETDTQYF
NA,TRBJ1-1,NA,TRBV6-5,TGTGCCAGCAGGGACGGACGGGGGAACACTGAAGCTTTCTTT,CASRDGRGNTEAFF
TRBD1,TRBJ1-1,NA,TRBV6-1,TGTGCCCCATACTTTACAGGGGAATCGAACACTGAAGCTTTCTTT,CAPYFTGESNTEAFF
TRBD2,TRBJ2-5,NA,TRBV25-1,TGTGCCAGCGCTAAAGACCAACTAGCGGGGATCGAGACCCAGTACTTC,CASAKDQLAGIETQYF
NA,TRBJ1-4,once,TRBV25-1,TGTGATCGGGGGGGGCCGAGTGAAAAACTGTTTTTT,CDRGGPSEKLFF
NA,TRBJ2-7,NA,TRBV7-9,TGTGCCAGCAGCTCAACAGGGTCGCTAGGAAACGAGCAGTACTTC,CASSSTGSLGNEQYF
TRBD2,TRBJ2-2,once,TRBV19,TGTGCCAGTGGACTAGCGGGGGGCGGGGAGCTGTTTTTT,CASGLAGGGELFF
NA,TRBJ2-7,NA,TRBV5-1,TGCGCCAGCAGCTGGAGAGGGCCGGGTTACGAGCAGTACTTC,CASSWRGPGYEQYF
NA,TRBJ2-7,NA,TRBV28,TGTGCCAGCAGTTCACCGGGAACTTCCTACGAGCAGTACTTC,CASSSPGTSYEQYF
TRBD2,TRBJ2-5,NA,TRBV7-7,TGTGCTAGCAGCTTAGTTAGCGGGAGGGCAGAGACCCAGTACTTC,CASSLVSGRAETQYF
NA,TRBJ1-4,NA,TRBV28,TGTGCCAGCAGGAGTGAGGGAACAGGGAAAGTAACTAATGAAAAACTGTTTTTT,CASRSEGTGKVTNEKLFF
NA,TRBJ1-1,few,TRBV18,TGTGCCAGCTCACCACTGAACGGGAACACTGAAGCTTTCTTT,CASSPLNGNTEAFF
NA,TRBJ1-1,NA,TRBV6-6,TGTGCCAGCCGCATAGGAGGAGGGAACACTGAAGCTTTCTTT,CASRIGGGNTEAFF
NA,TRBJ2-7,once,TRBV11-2,TGTGCCAGCAGCTTAGCCAGCGGCTCCTACGAGCAGTACTTC,CASSLASGSYEQYF
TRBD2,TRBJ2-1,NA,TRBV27,TGTGCCAGCAGTTCCTCCCGACTAGCGGCCTACAATGAGCAGTTCTTC,CASSSSRLAAYNEQFF
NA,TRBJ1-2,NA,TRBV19,TGTGCCAGTAGTATAGGGGGAGTGATCTATGGCTACACCTTC,CASSIGGVIYGYTF
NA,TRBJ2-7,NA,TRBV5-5,TGTGCCAGCAGCTACCGGGACTCCCACTACGAGCAGTACTTC,CASSYRDSHYEQYF
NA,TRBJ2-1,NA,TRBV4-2,TGTGCCAGCAGCCAAGGGGTTGCGGGTAGCCACAATGAGCAGTTCTTC,CASSQGVAGSHNEQFF
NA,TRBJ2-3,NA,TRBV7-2,TGTGCCAGCAGCTTGGACGGGAGAGGGGAAGCAGATACGCAGTATTTT,CASSLDGRGEADTQYF
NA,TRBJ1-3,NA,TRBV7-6,TGTGCCAGCAGCTTAGGGAGCTCTGGAAACACCATATATTTT,CASSLGSSGNTIYF
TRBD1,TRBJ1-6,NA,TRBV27,TGTGCCAGCAGTTACTCAGGGGGCTATAATTCACCCCTCCACTTT,CASSYSGGYNSPLHF
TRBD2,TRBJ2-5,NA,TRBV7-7,TGTGCCAGCAGCCAGGGACTAGCGGGATCCGAGACCCAGTACTTC,CASSQGLAGSETQYF
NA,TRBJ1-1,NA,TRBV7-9,TGTGCCAGCAGCTTAGTGGCAGGGAACACTGAAGCTTTCTTT,CASSLVAGNTEAFF
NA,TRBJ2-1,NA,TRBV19,TGTGCCAGTAGTATCTCCGTGGACAGATCAAGGAAGCAGTTCTTC,CASSISVDRSRKQFF
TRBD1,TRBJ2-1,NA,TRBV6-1,TGTGCCAGCAGCGACAGGGGAATGCAGTTCTTC,CASSDRGMQFF
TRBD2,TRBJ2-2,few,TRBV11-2,TGTGCCAGCAGCGAACTAGCGGGAAATACCGGGGAGCTGTTTTTT,CASSELAGNTGELFF
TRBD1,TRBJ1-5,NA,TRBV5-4,TGTGCCAGCAGCTCCGACAGGGGGGTCAATCAGCCCCAGCATTTT,CASSSDRGVNQPQHF
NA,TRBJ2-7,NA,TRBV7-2,TGTGCCAGCAGCTTAGCGGGAGTTCGCGAGCAGTACTTC,CASSLAGVREQYF
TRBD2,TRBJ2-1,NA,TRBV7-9,TGTGCCAGCAGCTTGATGGAGCGGGAGGCCTACTACAATGAGCAGTTCTTC,CASSLMEREAYYNEQFF
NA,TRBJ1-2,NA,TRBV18,TGTGCCAGCTCACCAATGGGCTTCGATGGCTACACCTTC,CASSPMGFDGYTF
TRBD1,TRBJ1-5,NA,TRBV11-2,TGTGCCAGCAGCTCACAGGGGATTGGCAATCAGCCCCAGCATTTT,CASSSQGIGNQPQHF
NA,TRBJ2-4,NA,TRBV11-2,TGTGCCAGCAGCTTAGGACAGTCCCTAGCCAAAAACATTCAGTACTTC,CASSLGQSLAKNIQYF
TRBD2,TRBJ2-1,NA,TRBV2,TGTGCCAGCAGTGATAGGGCGGGAGCCAATGAGCAGTTCTTC,CASSDRAGANEQFF
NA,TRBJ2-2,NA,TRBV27,TGTGCCAGCAGCACTAGGCCCGCCGGGGAGCTGTTTTTT,CASSTRPAGELFF
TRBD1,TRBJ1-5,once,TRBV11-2,TGTGCCAGCAGCTTGGGACAGGGGAGCAATCAGCCCCAGCATTTT,CASSLGQGSNQPQHF
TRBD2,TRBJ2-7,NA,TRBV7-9,TGTTCCAGCAGCTCCGGGACTAGCGGGAGAATAAGCTACGAGCAGTACTTC,CSSSSGTSGRISYEQYF
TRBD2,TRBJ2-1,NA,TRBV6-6,TGTGCCAGCAGCCAGAGCGGGAGGCCCAATGAGCAGTTCTTC,CASSQSGRPNEQFF
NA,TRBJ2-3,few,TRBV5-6,TGTGCCAGCAGCGGATTCCGGGAAAGCACAGATACGCAGTATTTT,CASSGFRESTDTQYF
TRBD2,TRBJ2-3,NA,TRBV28,TGTGCCAGCAGCCCGTCCGGACTAGCGGCAAGCACAGATACGCAGTATTTT,CASSPSGLAASTDTQYF
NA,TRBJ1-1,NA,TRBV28,TGTGCCAGCAGAACCTCTATGAACACTGAAGCTTTCTTT,CASRTSMNTEAFF
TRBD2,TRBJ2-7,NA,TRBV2,TGTGCCAGCCTTAAGCGGGAGAGCTCCTACGAGCAGTACTTC,CASLKRESSYEQYF
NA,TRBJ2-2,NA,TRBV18,TGTGCCAGCTCAATCGGACAGACTCGTGGCGGGGAGCTGTTTTTT,CASSIGQTRGGELFF
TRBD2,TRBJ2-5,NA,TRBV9,TGTGCCAGCAGCGTTAATCGGCTAGCGGGAGAAGAGACCCAGTACTTC,CASSVNRLAGEETQYF
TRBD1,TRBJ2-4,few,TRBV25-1,TGTGCCAGCAGTGAATTAGGGACAGGGGGAAACATTCAGTACTTC,CASSELGTGGNIQYF
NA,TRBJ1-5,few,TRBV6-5,TGTGCCAGCAGTTCACAGGGTCTTGGCAATCAGCCCCAGCATTTT,CASSSQGLGNQPQHF
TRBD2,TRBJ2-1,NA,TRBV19,TGTGCCAGTAGTATAGGTCTAGCGGGAGGGCGTTTTAATGAGCAGTTCTTC,CASSIGLAGGRFNEQFF
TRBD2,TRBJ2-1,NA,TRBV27,TGTGCCAGCTGGGAGGGAGCCTACAATGAGCAGTTCTTC,CASWEGAYNEQFF
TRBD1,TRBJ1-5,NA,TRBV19,TGTGCCAGTAGAGCAGGGGGAGAGAGCAATCAGCCCCAGCATTTT,CASRAGGESNQPQHF
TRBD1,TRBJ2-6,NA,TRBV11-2,TGTGCCACGCAGGGGCAGGGGGCTCGTCTCCTGACTTTC,CATQGQGARLLTF
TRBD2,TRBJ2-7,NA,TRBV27,TGTGCCAGCAGCCCTAGCGGGAGCGGGTACGAGCAGTACTTC,CASSPSGSGYEQYF
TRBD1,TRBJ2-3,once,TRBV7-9,TGTGCCAGCTCACCTTTCATAACAGGGGCTAGCTTCCCAGATACGCAGTATTTT,CASSPFITGASFPDTQYF
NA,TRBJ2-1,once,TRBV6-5,TGTGCAGCAAGTCGTGGAGGCTACAATGAGCAGTTCTTC,CAASRGGYNEQFF
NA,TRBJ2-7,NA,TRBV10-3,TGTGCCATCAGTGAGACTAGGACGGGTACCTACGAGCAGTACTTC,CAISETRTGTYEQYF
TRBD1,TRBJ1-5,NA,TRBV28,TGTGCCAGCAGGGGACAGGGGAATCAGCCCCAGCATTTT,CASRGQGNQPQHF
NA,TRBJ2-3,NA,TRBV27,TGTGCCAGCACCTCCCGGGGGTTATCTAGCACAGATACGCAGTATTTT,CASTSRGLSSTDTQYF
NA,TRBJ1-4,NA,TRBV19,TGTGCCAGTAGTCTGGGGGCGGAACTAGGGGAAAAACTGTTTTTT,CASSLGAELGEKLFF
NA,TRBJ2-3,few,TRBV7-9,TGTGCCAGCAGCTTAGGCCTTCCACTCACAGATACGCAGTATTTT,CASSLGLPLTDTQYF